This T cell receptor (beta chain) was identified during a study of identical twins. This clonotype has only a few counts. The cDNA had a unique molecular identifier and a template-switch universal primer site. TCRdb reanalysed the 5' RACE reads using MiXCR and keeps one entry per CDR3 protein. The table records 1.5 million to 2 million distinct CDR3 sequences, under 35% of them present only once. CDR3 length equals 14 residues. Trimming took 3 bases from V and 1 from J; bases not matched to a gene: 4. Germline lookup yields CDR1 DFQATT and CDR2 SNEGSKA (reference sequence). This rearrangement joins TRBV20-1 to TRBJ1-2; the match to TRBD1 covers 8 bases. The TCR was taken from a newborn girl in good health. The sequenced material came from cord blood. The DNA for the CDR3 is TGCAGTGCTAGGGGACAGGTACTTAACTATGGCTACACCTTC. This encodes CSARGQVLNYGYTF.